What follows describes a single T cell receptor (beta chain). This record belongs to a study of PD-L1 blockade in urothelial cancer. The assay was immunoSEQ multiplex PCR, and TCRdb's table has in-frame clones only and misses some. The sample consists of about 95,000 clones, over 75% of them appearing once. The CDR3 runs 18 residues. Germline lookup yields CDR1 SGHRS and CDR2 YFSETQ. V trimming: 4 bases; J trimming: 1 base; junction bases outside the gene matches: 12. Documented time point: pretreatment peripheral blood. The source was PBMCs, collected around atezolizumab (anti-PD-L1) treatment. V usage is TRBV5-1 and J usage is TRBJ2-7, with 12 bases aligning to TRBD2. This receptor was obtained from a man in his 60s with urothelial cancer. The CDR3 spells CASSRSGLAGEGSYEQYF. The CDR3 nucleotides are TGCGCCAGCAGCCGCTCGGGACTAGCGGGCGAGGGGTCCTACGAGCAGTACTTC.